Following are 28 T cell receptor beta chains from one sample sequenced in a study of CD8 T cells in ankylosing spondylitis. Their specific antigens are unknown. In TCRdb, the 5' RACE reads were re-called with MiXCR into one record per CDR3 protein. Of some 700,000 distinct CDR3 sequences listed, around 20% were seen once; the top ten hold around 20%. Study-wide results and limits: Seven or eight highly homologous variants formed a TCR beta motif that appeared characteristic of ankylosing spondylitis blood.

Sequenced input: blood, either unsorted or a sorted T cell fraction (not recorded which). These receptors all come from a male donor with ankylosing spondylitis.

The rearrangement uses TRBV29-1 and TRBJ2-3; 9 bases are a match to TRBD1. The germline V gene has CDR1 SQVTM and CDR2 ANQGSEA. CDR3 length: 15 amino acids. With 4 bases clipped from V and 5 bases from J, the junction kept 10 bases outside the gene matches. In DNA, the CDR3 is TGCAGCGTTGGAGCGACAGGGGGGTTTGGAGATACGCAGTATTTT. Its translation is CSVGATGGFGDTQYF.

This clonotype has a handful of counts. This rearrangement joins TRBV7-7 to TRBJ2-1; TRBD1 is a possible D gene (7 bases). CDR1 and CDR2 from the germline V gene are SSHAT and FNYEAQ (reference sequence). V lost 5 bases to trimming and J lost 12 bases, with 14 bases between them. The CDR3 is 12 amino acids. CDR3 loop: CASSPGGPAQFF. DNA for the CDR3: TGTGCCAGCAGCCCAGGGGGGCCGGCGCAGTTCTTC. Full variable domain (remainder filled in from reference TRBV7-7 and TRBJ2-1): GAGVSQSPRYKVTKRGQDVTLRCDPISSHATLYWYQQALGQGPEFLTYFNYEAQPDKSGLPSDRFSAERPEGSISTLTIQRTEQRDSAMYRCASSPGGPAQFFGPGTRLTVL.

The chain recombines TRBV7-9 with TRBJ1-1, with 9 bases that match TRBD1. CDR1 and CDR2 from the germline V gene are SEHNR and FQNEAQ (reference sequence). Losses at the gene ends were 4 bases for V and 2 bases for J; bases not matched to a gene: 11. The length of the CDR3 is 17 residues. DNA of the CDR3: TGTGCCAGCAGCTCGCCCCCCGGGACAGGGCTCAACACTGAAGCTTTCTTT. Translation: CASSSPPGTGLNTEAFF.

This clonotype has ten or more counts. The rearrangement links TRBV2 to TRBJ1-3; 8 bases match TRBD1. Trimming removed 3 bases from V and 9 bases from J; junction bases left unmatched: 7. The length of the CDR3 is 14 residues. The V gene's germline CDR1 is SNHLY and CDR2 FYNNEI. DNA for the CDR3: TGTGCCAGCAGTGACGGACAGGGAGGGCGCACCATATATTTT. Translated: CASSDGQGGRTIYF.

The V call is TRBV29-1, the J call TRBJ2-7; D might be TRBD2 (6 bases). This CDR3 has 13 residues. CDR1 is SQVTM, CDR2 ANQGSEA, per germline. With 7 bases removed from V and 2 bases from J, the gap between germline ends came to 15 bases. CDR3 sequence reads: CSGGEGEAYEQYF. The CDR3 bases are TGCAGCGGCGGGGAAGGAGAAGCCTACGAGCAGTACTTC.

This clonotype was picked up many times. This chain links TRBV29-1 with TRBJ2-5; D call uncertain. The germline V gene has CDR1 SQVTM and CDR2 ANQGSEA. The CDR3 runs 13 residues. V shed 7 bases and J shed 4 bases, with 16 bases lying between them. This CDR3 is CSAVRRLSETQYF. The DNA of the CDR3 is TGCAGCGCAGTACGAAGGCTATCAGAGACCCAGTACTTC.

This clonotype was counted a few times. The genes are TRBV29-1 and TRBJ2-1, with 11 bases identical to TRBD1. Trimming at V came to 6 bases and at J to 3 bases, leaving 4 bases not matched to a gene. CDR1 and CDR2 from the germline V gene are SQVTM and ANQGSEA. CDR3 size: 14 residues. This chain's CDR3 is CSVAGTGGYNEQFF. CDR3 DNA sequence: TGCAGCGTGGCCGGGACAGGGGGCTACAATGAGCAGTTCTTC.

This clonotype was observed a few times. The CDR3 protein is CASSLRDYGLAGELFF. The CDR3, as DNA: TGTGCCAGCAGCTTACGGGACTATGGATTGGCCGGGGAGCTGTTTTTT. This chain connects TRBV7-2 to TRBJ2-2, with 7 bases lining up with TRBD2. Germline-derived CDR1 and CDR2 are SGHTA and FQGNSA. The V gene end was trimmed by 2 bases and the J gene end by 6 bases; junction bases not matched to a gene: 9. The CDR3 has 16 residues.

CDR3 sequence reads: CSASTGGSSGNTIYF. Here the CDR3 DNA reads TGCAGCGCTTCCACAGGGGGAAGCTCTGGAAACACCATATATTTT. V and J are TRBV29-1 and TRBJ1-3; 8 bases match TRBD1. The CDR3 is 15 residues long. V lost 7 bases, J lost 0 bases, and 8 bases stayed unmatched. CDR1 is SQVTM, CDR2 ANQGSEA, per germline.

The chain recombines TRBV27 with TRBJ1-1; 9 bases align to TRBD1. The germline V gene has CDR1 MNHEY and CDR2 SMNVEV (reference sequence). V was pared by 4 bases and J by 6 bases, with 6 bases of the junction left unmatched. The CDR3 has 14 residues. CDR3 loop: CASSSRTGDAEAFF. Written as DNA, the CDR3 is TGTGCCAGCAGTTCCCGGACAGGGGACGCTGAAGCTTTCTTT.

In this sample, this clonotype turned up a few times. The V gene is TRBV3-1, the J gene TRBJ2-1; 8 bases are shared with TRBD2. After removal of 1 base from V and 2 bases from J, the junction contained 4 bases not matched to a gene. There are 16 residues in the CDR3. CDR1 is LGHDT and CDR2 is YNNKEL in the germline V gene (reference sequence). DNA for the CDR3: TGTGCCAGCAGCCAAGTCGAGCGGGGGCCCTACAATGAGCAGTTCTTC. The encoded protein is CASSQVERGPYNEQFF.

This clonotype occurred many times. The chain uses TRBV6-1 and TRBJ1-5, with 7 bases matching TRBD1. CDR1 MNHNS and CDR2 SASEGT come from the germline V gene. CDR3 size: 13 residues. J was trimmed by 4 bases and V by 6 bases; bases with no gene match: 3. In DNA form, the CDR3 reads TGTGCCAGCAGCTTGGGACAGAATCAGCCCCAGCATTTT. Encoded protein: CASSLGQNQPQHF.

This clonotype turned up a few times. The rearrangement links TRBV7-8 to TRBJ2-4; D is unresolved. From germline, CDR1 is SGHVS and CDR2 FQNEAQ. The CDR3 contains 16 residues. Between the trimmed V and J ends, which lost 4 bases and 3 bases, there was a span of 16 bases. CDR3 sequence reads: CASSSSVGIYKNIQYF. The DNA of the CDR3 is TGTGCCAGCAGCTCGTCTGTGGGGATTTACAAAAACATTCAGTACTTC. Complete variable domain (other parts from reference TRBV7-8 and TRBJ2-4): GAGVSQSPRYKVAKRGQDVALRCDPISGHVSLFWYQQALGQGPEFLTYFQNEAQLDKSGLPSDRFFAERPEGSVSTLKIQRTQQEDSAVYLCASSSSVGIYKNIQYFGAGTRLSVL.

The genes are TRBV18 and TRBJ2-1, with 7 bases aligning to TRBD2. Trimming took 3 bases from V and 0 from J; bases not matched to a gene: 5. Germline CDR1 KGHSH, CDR2 LQKENI. The CDR3 loop spans 16 amino acids. This CDR3 reads CASSPRAGYSYNEQFF. In nucleotides, the CDR3 is TGTGCCAGCTCACCGAGAGCGGGGTACTCCTACAATGAGCAGTTCTTC.

The chain joins TRBV12-3 or TRBV12-4 to TRBJ2-4; D perhaps matches TRBD1 (6 bases). V shed 4 bases and J shed 12 bases, with 19 bases lying between them. CDR3 length: 14 residues. As DNA, the CDR3 is TGTGCCAGCAGTTGGGAGCAGGGGATGGACACTCAGTACTTC. Its translation is CASSWEQGMDTQYF.

Here the CDR3 DNA reads TGTGCCAGCAGAACACAGGGGAACTATGGCTACACCTTC. It encodes CASRTQGNYGYTF. The chain uses TRBV2 and TRBJ1-2; TRBD1 aligns across 7 bases. This CDR3 spans 13 amino acids. The ends lost 6 bases at V and 2 bases at J; junction bases unmatched: 3. CDR1 and CDR2 from the germline V gene are SNHLY and FYNNEI.

This clonotype has only a few counts. This chain uses TRBV29-1 with TRBJ2-1; D not certain. The CDR3 totals 13 residues. The V end lost 0 bases, the J end lost 4 bases, and 7 bases lay between the germline ends. CDR1 is SQVTM and CDR2 is ANQGSEA in the germline V gene. CDR3 in amino acids: CSVEDTDYNEQFF. CDR3 nucleotide sequence: TGCAGCGTTGAAGATACAGATTACAATGAGCAGTTCTTC.

The V call is TRBV5-1, the J call TRBJ1-1; no clear D gene. This CDR3 has 13 residues. Germline V gives CDR1 SGHRS, CDR2 YFSETQ. With 4 bases removed from V and 5 bases from J, the gap between germline ends came to 12 bases. Here the CDR3 DNA reads TGCGCCAGCAGCACGGGCCCGGGTACTGAAGCTTTCTTT. Residues: CASSTGPGTEAFF.

The chain combines TRBV12-3 or TRBV12-4 with TRBJ2-7, with TRBD1 matching over 9 bases. The J segment lost 5 bases and the V segment lost 1 base, leaving 9 bases of the junction unmatched. This CDR3 is built from 16 residues. The DNA of the CDR3 is TGTGCCAGCAGTTTAGAACCGGGACAGGGCGGCCACGAGCAGTACTTC. It encodes CASSLEPGQGGHEQYF.

This clonotype was recorded a few times. The chain recombines TRBV6-2 or TRBV6-3 with TRBJ2-7, with TRBD2 as a possible D gene (5 bases). Deletions cut 2 bases from V and 3 bases from J, with 14 bases between. This CDR3 has 15 residues. Germline-derived CDR1 and CDR2 are MNHEY and SVGEGT. CDR3 coding DNA: TGTGCCAGCAGTTACCCCAGGAGGAGCCTCTACGAGCAGTACTTC. The encoded protein is CASSYPRRSLYEQYF.

This clonotype was seen only a few times. The rearrangement joins TRBV20-1 to TRBJ2-1; TRBD2 might be the D (5 bases). From germline, CDR1 is DFQATT and CDR2 SNEGSKA (reference sequence). Trimming took 0 bases from V and 9 from J, leaving 27 bases between them. The CDR3 covers 18 residues. The CDR3 sequence is CSARDRGIRILSDGEQFF. For the CDR3, the DNA is TGCAGTGCTAGAGATCGGGGAATCAGGATCCTAAGTGATGGTGAGCAGTTCTTC.

The J gene is TRBJ2-5, the V gene TRBV7-6, with TRBD1 as a possible D gene (5 bases). CDR1 SGHVS and CDR2 FNYEAQ come from the germline V gene. CDR3 length: 14 residues. Trimming cost V 4 bases and J 5 bases, with 14 bases left between them. The CDR3 nucleotides are TGTGCCAGCAGCTGGAGTGGGGCGTTGGAGACCCAGTACTTC. Its protein product is CASSWSGALETQYF.

This clonotype was recorded a few times. V is TRBV20-1 and J is TRBJ1-5; a possible D gene is TRBD1 (6 bases). This CDR3 is 16 amino acids long. Germline V CDR1 and CDR2: DFQATT, SNEGSKA (reference sequence). With 4 bases removed from V and 1 base from J, the gap between germline ends came to 17 bases. The CDR3 sequence: CSAIPRGGRSNQPQHF. CDR3 bases: TGCAGTGCTATACCGAGGGGGGGTAGGAGCAATCAGCCCCAGCATTTT.

The rearrangement links TRBV5-8 to TRBJ2-6, with no clear D. The germline gives CDR1 SGHTS, CDR2 YDEGEE. The length of the CDR3 is 16 residues. Between the trimmed V and J ends, which lost 0 bases and 0 bases, there was a span of 7 bases. This chain's CDR3 is CASSLGQYSGANVLTF. In nucleotides, the CDR3 is TGTGCCAGCAGCTTGGGCCAGTACTCTGGGGCCAACGTCCTGACTTTC.

This clonotype was recorded a few times. V gene TRBV20-1 combines with J gene TRBJ2-6; D is perhaps TRBD2 (6 bases). V lost 0 bases and J lost 4, with 19 bases in between. CDR3 size: 18 residues. CDR1 DFQATT and CDR2 SNEGSKA come from the germline V gene (reference sequence). CDR3 sequence (DNA): TGCAGTGCTAGAGATATCATCGTCCGGGGGTCCGGGGCCAACGTCCTGACTTTC. As protein: CSARDIIVRGSGANVLTF.

This clonotype was detected only a few times. The rearrangement joins TRBV20-1 to TRBJ2-1; 8 bases fit TRBD2. The germline CDR1 and CDR2 sequences are DFQATT and SNEGSKA (reference sequence). The CDR3 loop spans 16 amino acids. V gave up 1 base and J gave up 0 bases; unmatched junction bases: 5. The CDR3 DNA is TGCAGTGCTAGAGCCGGGGGGGAGCACTCCTACAATGAGCAGTTCTTC. Translation: CSARAGGEHSYNEQFF.

This chain links TRBV7-3 with TRBJ2-3, with 10 bases identical to TRBD2. Trimming at V came to 2 bases and at J to 5 bases, leaving 4 bases not matched to a gene. Germline CDR1 and CDR2: SGHTA and FQGTGA. There are 15 residues in the CDR3. Written as DNA, the CDR3 is TGTGCCAGCAGCTTATGGGGACTAGCGAGAGATACGCAGTATTTT. Its translation: CASSLWGLARDTQYF.

This clonotype appeared a few times. V is TRBV7-9 and J is TRBJ1-5; D is undetermined. Per the germline V gene, CDR1 is SEHNR and CDR2 is FQNEAQ (reference sequence). This CDR3 has 13 amino acids. V was pared by 8 bases and J by 2 bases, with 10 bases between. CDR3 bases: TGTGCCAGCCTACCGGAGGGCAATCAGCCCCAGCATTTT. This codes for CASLPEGNQPQHF.